This T cell receptor beta chain was obtained from a study of OX40 agonist ivuxolimab in advanced cancers. Using immunoSEQ multiplex PCR, the repertoire was profiled, and TCRdb retains in-frame clones only, with some absent. The sample holds roughly 97,000 clones, roughly 90% seen once. The length of the CDR3 is 13 residues. V was trimmed by 6 bases and J by 5 bases, leaving 14 bases between them. The germline CDR1 and CDR2 sequences are MDHEN and SYDVKM. This TCR was sampled from an adult with an advanced solid tumor such as melanoma, head and neck, liver or kidney cancer. The chain joins TRBV28 to TRBJ2-7; a possible D gene is TRBD1 (5 bases). Material: CD4+ or CD8+ T cells sorted from blood, obtained in a trial of the OX40 agonist ivuxolimab. CDR3 loop: CASSPYQGDEQYF. DNA for the CDR3: TGTGCCAGCAGCCCATACCAGGGTGACGAGCAGTACTTC.